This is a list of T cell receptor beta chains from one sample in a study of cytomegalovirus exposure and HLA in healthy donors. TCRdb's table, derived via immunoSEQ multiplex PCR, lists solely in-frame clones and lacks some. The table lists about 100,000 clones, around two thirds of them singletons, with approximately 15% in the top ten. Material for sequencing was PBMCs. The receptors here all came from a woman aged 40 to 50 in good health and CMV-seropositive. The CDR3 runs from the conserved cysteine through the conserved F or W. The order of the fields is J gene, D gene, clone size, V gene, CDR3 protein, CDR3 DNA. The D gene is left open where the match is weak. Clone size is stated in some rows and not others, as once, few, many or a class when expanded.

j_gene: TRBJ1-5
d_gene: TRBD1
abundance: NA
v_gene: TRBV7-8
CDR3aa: CASSLAGGQLNHQPQHF
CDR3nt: TGTGCCAGCAGCTTAGCAGGGGGCCAGCTAAATCATCAGCCCCAGCATTTT

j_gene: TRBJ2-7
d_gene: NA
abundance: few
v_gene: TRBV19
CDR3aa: CASSKEGRGYEQYF
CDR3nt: TGTGCCAGTAGTAAAGAAGGCAGGGGCTACGAGCAGTACTTC

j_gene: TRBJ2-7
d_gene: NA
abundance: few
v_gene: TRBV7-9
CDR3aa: CASSTLTGRSYEQYF
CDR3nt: TGTGCCAGCAGCACCCTGACTGGCCGGTCCTACGAGCAGTACTTC

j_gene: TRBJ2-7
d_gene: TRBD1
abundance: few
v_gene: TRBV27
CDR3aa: CAGHRTGLDSYEQYF
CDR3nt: TGTGCCGGACATCGGACAGGGCTCGACTCCTACGAGCAGTACTTC

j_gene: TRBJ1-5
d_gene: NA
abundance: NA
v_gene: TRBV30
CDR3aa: CAWSISGGGNQPQHF
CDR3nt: TGTGCCTGGAGTATCAGCGGCGGAGGCAATCAGCCCCAGCATTTT

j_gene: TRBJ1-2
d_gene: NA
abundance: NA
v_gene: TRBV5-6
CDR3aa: CASSWDSGDHTF
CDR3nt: TGTGCCAGCAGCTGGGACTCCGGGGACCACACCTTC

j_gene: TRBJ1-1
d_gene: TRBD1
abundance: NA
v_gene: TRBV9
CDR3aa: CASSVGQLNTEAFF
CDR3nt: TGTGCCAGCAGCGTGGGACAGCTGAACACTGAAGCTTTCTTT

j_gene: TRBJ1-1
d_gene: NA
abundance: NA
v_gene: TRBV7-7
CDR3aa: CASSYGYLWGGTTEAFF
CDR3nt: TGTGCTAGCAGTTACGGCTATCTTTGGGGAGGTACAACTGAAGCTTTCTTT

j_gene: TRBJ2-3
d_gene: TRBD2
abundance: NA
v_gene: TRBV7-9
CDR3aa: CASSLAASGNTDTQYF
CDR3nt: TGTGCCAGCAGCTTAGCGGCTAGCGGAAACACAGATACGCAGTATTTT

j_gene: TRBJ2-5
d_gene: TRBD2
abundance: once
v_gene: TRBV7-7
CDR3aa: CASNPLREGTQYF
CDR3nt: TGTGCTAGCAATCCCCTCCGGGAGGGGACCCAGTACTTC

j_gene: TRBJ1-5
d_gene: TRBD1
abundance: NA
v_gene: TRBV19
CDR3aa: CASSQETGVQPQHF
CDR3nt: TGTGCCAGTAGCCAAGAGACAGGGGTGCAGCCCCAGCATTTT